The entry below gives a single TCR beta chain sequence along with its context. This clonotype appeared many times. Its antigen remains undetermined. No much larger clone exists at a distance of one base, and base qualities are not known. Patients with hyperthyroidism were aged 18 to 65 years, had been newly diagnosed, and had a disease duration of less than 2 months. Anyone with other autoimmune diseases, uncontrolled infections, pregnancy or lactation was excluded from the study. Clinical symptoms, serum thyroxine, TRAb, thyroid ultrasound and orbital computed tomography were used for diagnosis. Trizol reagent was used to extract the total RNA, and its quality was then checked on an Agilent 2100 Bioanalyzer. This record belongs to a study of Graves' ophthalmopathy and Graves' hyperthyroidism (dated by TCRdb to the late 2010s). The study in broad terms: Hyperthyroidism was considered stable if no progression to ophthalmopathy occurred within 18 months of follow-up. TCR beta repertoire signatures were used to distinguish Graves' ophthalmopathy from Graves' hyperthyroidism and to predict progression to ophthalmopathy. In total, 135 blood samples were TCR-sequenced: fewer than 50 ophthalmopathy, approximately 75 hyperthyroidism and some 17 hyperthyroidism-to-ophthalmopathy patients. To explore V-J signatures distinguishing ophthalmopathy from hyperthyroidism, a discovery set of around 100 patients (around 42 ophthalmopathy, roughly 60 stable hyperthyroidism) was enrolled. An independent validation cohort was composed of 18 hyperthyroidism patients and 15 to 17 patients who later progressed from hyperthyroidism to ophthalmopathy. T-cell repertoires of thyroid tissue and blood were compared in several hyperthyroidism patients. Following sampling, methimazole starting at 30 mg daily was administered to hyperthyroidism patients, and high-dose intravenous methylprednisolone was administered to ophthalmopathy patients.

The germline V gene sets CDR1 to MNHNS and CDR2 to SASEGT. Trimming takes 10 bases from V and 1 base from J, and the germline ends sit 11 bases apart. The CDR3 sequence holds 13 residues, the cysteine and phenylalanine included. The kept DNA is CDR3 alone, 39 bases in frame from the first base. For repertoire sequencing, TCR beta CDR3 regions were amplified from RNA transcripts. The first round was an RT-PCR using HTBI primers with the Qiagen OneStep RT-PCR kit, and this first round was followed by a second-round multiplex PCR, then size selection and purification. Sequencing of the libraries was carried out on an Illumina HiSeq2000 in paired-end mode with 100 bp reads. For the original study's pipeline: SOAPnuke was used for read processing, and reads with adapters, uncalled bases, a mean Phred below 15, or no exact constant-primer or identifier match were discarded. COPE v1.2.5 was used to merge the high-quality paired reads. Unique nucleotide sequences were defined as clonotypes and aligned to IMGT TRB V, D and J references using MiTCR v1.1. The analysis was limited to V-J combinations with a frequency above 0.0001, which together covered over 99% of the repertoires. A TCR clonal expansion and chaos score per V-J combination was defined as the ratio of F50 clonal expansion to chaos observed in the TCRdist matrix. Welch's t-statistics and random forest were used to reduce features to some 13 V-J combinations, which were fed into a naive Bayes classifier. Thyroid-blood repertoire similarity was quantified with the Morisita-Horn index. TCRdb itself trimmed the public reads at Q25 with fastp, ran MiXCR and retained productive beta chains. Under each unique CDR3 protein, matching rows form one entry showing the most common genes and DNA. For this entry, the V and J calls and clone size follow TCRdb and not the study's own pipeline. This sample lists 580,000 or so distinct CDR3 sequences; under 40% were detected once. About 4% of the sample is held by the ten biggest clonotypes.

General conclusions and limits of the study: In validation, the model predicted ophthalmopathy progression with about 71% sensitivity and approximately 72% specificity; about a dozen predicted patients were CT-confirmed with GO in a median of approximately 6.2 months. No statistical method was used to set the sample size in advance, and the investigators knew which group each participant was assigned to. Most expanded thyroid clonotypes with frequency above 0.001 were also detected in blood, suggesting blood repertoires may reflect the thyroid immune response. In cross-validation, the 13-signature model distinguished ophthalmopathy from stable hyperthyroidism with about 88% sensitivity and approximately 81% specificity, and in the test set the corresponding values were around 78% and 73%.

Material: peripheral blood or thyroid tissue (not recorded which). The sequence came from an adult man with Graves' hyperthyroidism. Recombination joined TRBV6-1 with TRBJ1-5; the D gene is perhaps TRBD1, on 5 matching bases. This receptor has the CDR3 CATGQQSNQPQHF. The DNA sequence follows: TGTGCCACGGGGCAGCAGAGCAATCAGCCCCAGCATTTT.